The 2 T cell receptor beta chains given below trace back to one sample, sequenced in a study of identical twins. TCRdb re-called the 5' RACE reads with MiXCR, one entry per CDR3 protein. The sample carries 1,800,000 or so distinct CDR3 sequences, roughly 35% recorded once. Specimen: cord blood. Receptor source: a newborn girl in good health.

This chain joins TRBV28 and TRBJ2-7; D gene ambiguous. V was pared by 8 bases and J by 3 bases, with 23 bases between. CDR3 length equals 16 residues. The V gene's germline CDR1 is MDHEN and CDR2 SYDVKM. CDR3 nucleotides: TGTGCCAGCCGCCCACCAGCGCCTATAGGGTACTACGAGCAGTACTTC. This encodes CASRPPAPIGYYEQYF.

The V call is TRBV20-1, the J call TRBJ2-1; D might be TRBD1 (5 bases). V gave up 2 bases and J gave up 0 bases, with 8 bases separating them. The CDR3 is 14 amino acids. Germline-derived CDR1 and CDR2 are DFQATT and SNEGSKA (reference sequence). The CDR3 region is CSARRDSSYNEQFF. Written as DNA, the CDR3 is TGCAGTGCTAGACGAGACAGCTCCTACAATGAGCAGTTCTTC.